These 2 T cell receptor beta chains were all obtained from the same sample, sequenced in a study of spatial heterogeneity in lung cancer. TCRdb processed the 5' RACE reads anew with MiXCR; each CDR3 protein has one entry. This sample carries over 7,000 distinct CDR3 sequences, less than 9% of them seen once, and the ten largest clones take less than 10%. The time point: sample taken at primary tumor resection. Findings of the study overall: Higher tumor mutation counts went along with higher counts of expanded intratumoral alpha and beta TCRs.

These receptors are not linked to any known antigen. The material was lung tumor tissue, obtained at surgery. Receptors were obtained from a male donor with early-stage non-small cell lung cancer.

By its share, this clonotype is medium-sized. The chain employs TRBV9 and TRBJ2-1; TRBD2 matches at 8 bases. CDR1 and CDR2 (germline): SGDLS, YYNGEE. The CDR3 runs to 16 residues. The V gene end was trimmed by 2 bases and the J gene end by 2 bases; junction bases not matched to a gene: 6. Here the CDR3 reads CASSVGPGGPYNEQFF. CDR3 nucleotide sequence: TGTGCCAGCAGCGTCGGTCCGGGAGGGCCCTACAATGAGCAGTTCTTC.

Ten or more counts support this clonotype. The chain couples TRBV20-1 to TRBJ1-1; TRBD1 matches at 8 bases. The CDR3 totals 14 residues. CDR1 and CDR2 from the germline V gene are DFQATT and SNEGSKA (reference sequence). V gave up 6 bases and J gave up 5 bases; unmatched junction bases: 11. The DNA of the CDR3 is TGCAGTGCCCCTCGATCAGGGGGCGCGACTGAAGCTTTCTTT. It codes for CSAPRSGGATEAFF.